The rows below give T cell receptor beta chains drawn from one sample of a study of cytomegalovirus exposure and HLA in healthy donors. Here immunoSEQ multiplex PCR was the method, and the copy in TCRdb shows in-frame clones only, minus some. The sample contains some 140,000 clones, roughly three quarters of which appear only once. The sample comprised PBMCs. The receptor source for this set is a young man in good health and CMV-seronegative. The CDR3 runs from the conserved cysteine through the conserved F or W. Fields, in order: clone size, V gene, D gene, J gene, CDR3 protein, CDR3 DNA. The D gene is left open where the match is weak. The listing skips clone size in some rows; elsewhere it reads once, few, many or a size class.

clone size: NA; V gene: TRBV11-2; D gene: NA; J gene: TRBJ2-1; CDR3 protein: CASSLGTNEQFF; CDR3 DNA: TGTGCCAGCAGCTTAGGGACTAATGAGCAGTTCTTC
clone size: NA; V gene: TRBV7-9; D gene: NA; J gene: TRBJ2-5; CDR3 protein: CASGGETQYF; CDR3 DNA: TGTGCCAGCGGAGGAGAGACCCAGTACTTC
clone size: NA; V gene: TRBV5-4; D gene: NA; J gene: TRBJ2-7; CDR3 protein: CASSFREPPYEQYF; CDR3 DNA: TGTGCCAGCAGCTTCCGGGAGCCCCCCTACGAGCAGTACTTC
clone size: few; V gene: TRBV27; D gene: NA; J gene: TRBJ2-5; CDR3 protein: CASSPGTTRETQYF; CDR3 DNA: TGTGCCAGCAGTCCCGGGACAACGCGGGAGACCCAGTACTTC
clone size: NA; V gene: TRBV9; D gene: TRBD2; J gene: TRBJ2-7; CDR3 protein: CASSVDPAGGPFSYEQYF; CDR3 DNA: TGTGCCAGCAGCGTAGATCCAGCGGGAGGCCCCTTCTCCTACGAGCAGTACTTC
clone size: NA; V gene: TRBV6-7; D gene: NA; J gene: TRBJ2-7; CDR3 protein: CDSSYLVNPLEQYF; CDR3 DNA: TGTGACAGCAGTTACTTAGTTAACCCCCTCGAGCAGTACTTC
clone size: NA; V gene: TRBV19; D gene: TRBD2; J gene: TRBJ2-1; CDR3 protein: CASSATSGGPNEQFF; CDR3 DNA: TGTGCCAGTAGTGCTACTAGCGGAGGGCCCAATGAGCAGTTCTTC
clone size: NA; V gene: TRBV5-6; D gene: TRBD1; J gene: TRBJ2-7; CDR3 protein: CASSFLDRVGEQYF; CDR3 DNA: TGTGCCAGCAGCTTCCTGGACAGGGTAGGGGAGCAGTACTTC
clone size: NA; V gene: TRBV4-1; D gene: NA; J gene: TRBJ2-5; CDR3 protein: CASSLRVQETQYF; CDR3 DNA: TGCGCCAGCAGCCTCAGGGTTCAAGAGACCCAGTACTTC
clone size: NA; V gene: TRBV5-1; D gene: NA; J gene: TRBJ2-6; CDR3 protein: CASSLVSARAGANVLTF; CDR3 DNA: TGCGCCAGCAGCTTGGTGTCAGCCAGGGCTGGGGCCAACGTCCTGACTTTC
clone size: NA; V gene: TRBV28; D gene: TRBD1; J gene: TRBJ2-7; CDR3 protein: CASNLGQGGLGYEQYF; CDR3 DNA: TGTGCCAGCAATTTAGGACAGGGGGGTCTGGGGTACGAGCAGTACTTC
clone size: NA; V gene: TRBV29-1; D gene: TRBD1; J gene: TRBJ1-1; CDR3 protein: CSVWTGTPTEAFF; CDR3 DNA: TGCAGCGTTTGGACAGGGACCCCGACTGAAGCTTTCTTT
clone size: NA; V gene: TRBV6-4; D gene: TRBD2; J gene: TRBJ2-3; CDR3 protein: CASSLTSGSTDTQYF; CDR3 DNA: TGTGCCAGCAGTCTGACTAGCGGGAGCACAGATACGCAGTATTTT
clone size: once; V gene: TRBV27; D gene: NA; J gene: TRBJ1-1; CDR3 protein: CASSLKGGTEAFF; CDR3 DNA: TGTGCCAGCAGCCTGAAAGGGGGCACTGAAGCTTTCTTT
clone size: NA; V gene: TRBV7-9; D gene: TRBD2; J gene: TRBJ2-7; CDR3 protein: CASSLSGIYEQYF; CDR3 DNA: TGTGCCAGCAGCCTTAGCGGGATATACGAGCAGTACTTC
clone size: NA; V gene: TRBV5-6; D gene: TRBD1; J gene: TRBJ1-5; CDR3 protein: CASSSMKDRAMAQHF; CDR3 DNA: TGTGCCAGCAGCAGTATGAAGGACAGGGCTATGGCCCAGCATTTT
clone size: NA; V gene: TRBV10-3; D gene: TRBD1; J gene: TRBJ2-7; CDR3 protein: CAISDVGTAAYEQYF; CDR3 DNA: TGTGCCATCAGTGACGTCGGGACAGCAGCCTACGAGCAGTACTTC
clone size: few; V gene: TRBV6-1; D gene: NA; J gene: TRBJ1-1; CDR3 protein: CASSQKEAYTEAFF; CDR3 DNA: TGTGCCAGCAGCCAGAAGGAGGCGTACACTGAAGCTTTCTTT
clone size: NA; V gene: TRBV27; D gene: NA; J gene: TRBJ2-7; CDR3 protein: CASRSLGGYEQYF; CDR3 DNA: TGTGCCAGCAGGTCCCTGGGGGGCTACGAGCAGTACTTC
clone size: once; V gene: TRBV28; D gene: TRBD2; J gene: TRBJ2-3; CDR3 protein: CASSFRLAGDTQYF; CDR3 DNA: TGTGCCAGCAGTTTTCGTCTAGCGGGAGATACGCAGTATTTT
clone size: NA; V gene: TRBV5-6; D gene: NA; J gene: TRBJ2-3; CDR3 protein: CASSLEPSRPDTQYF; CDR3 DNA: TGTGCCAGCAGCTTGGAGCCTAGTCGTCCAGATACGCAGTATTTT
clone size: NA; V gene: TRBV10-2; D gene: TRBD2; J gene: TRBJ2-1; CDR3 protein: CASRNPGLAGEDGEQFF; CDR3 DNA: TGCGCCAGCAGAAACCCGGGACTAGCGGGAGAAGATGGTGAGCAGTTCTTC
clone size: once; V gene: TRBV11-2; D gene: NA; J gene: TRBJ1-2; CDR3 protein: CASSQDRQEPYTF; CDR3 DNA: TGTGCCAGCAGCCAGGATCGACAGGAACCCTACACCTTC
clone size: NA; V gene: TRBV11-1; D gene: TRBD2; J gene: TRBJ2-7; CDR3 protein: CASSQSGTSGMRNEQYF; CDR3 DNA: TGTGCCAGCAGCCAAAGTGGGACTAGCGGGATGAGGAACGAGCAGTACTTC
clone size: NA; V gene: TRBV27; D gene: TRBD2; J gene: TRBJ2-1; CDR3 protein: CASRTGLAGYEQFF; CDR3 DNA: TGTGCCAGCAGAACGGGACTAGCGGGATACGAGCAGTTCTTC
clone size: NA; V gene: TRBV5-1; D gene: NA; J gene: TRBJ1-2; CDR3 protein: CASSLLAGDYGYTF; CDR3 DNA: TGCGCCAGCAGCTTGCTCGCAGGGGACTATGGCTACACCTTC
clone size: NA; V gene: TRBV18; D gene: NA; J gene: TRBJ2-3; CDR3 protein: CASSPPGLSTDTQYF; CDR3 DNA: TGTGCCAGCTCACCACCTGGGCTCAGCACAGATACGCAGTATTTT
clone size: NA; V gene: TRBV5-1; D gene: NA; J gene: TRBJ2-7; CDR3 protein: CASSLDRINYEQYF; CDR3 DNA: TGCGCCAGCAGCTTGGACAGGATTAATTACGAGCAGTACTTC
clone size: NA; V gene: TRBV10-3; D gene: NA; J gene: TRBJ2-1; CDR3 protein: CAISEADEQFF; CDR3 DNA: TGTGCCATCAGTGAGGCGGATGAGCAGTTCTTC
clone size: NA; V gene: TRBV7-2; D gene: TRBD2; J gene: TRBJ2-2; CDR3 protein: CASRTGLAANTGELFF; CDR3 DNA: TGTGCCAGCAGAACGGGACTAGCGGCGAACACCGGGGAGCTGTTTTTT
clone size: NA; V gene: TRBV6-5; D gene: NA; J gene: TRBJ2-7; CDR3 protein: CASSYAPGDYEQYF; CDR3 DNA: TGTGCCAGCAGTTACGCTCCAGGGGACTACGAGCAGTACTTC
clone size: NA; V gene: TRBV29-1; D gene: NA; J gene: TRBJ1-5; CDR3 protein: CSVTENSNQPQHF; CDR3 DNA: TGCAGCGTTACAGAAAATAGCAATCAGCCCCAGCATTTT
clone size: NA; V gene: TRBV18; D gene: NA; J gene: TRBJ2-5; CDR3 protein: CASSPSSQETQYF; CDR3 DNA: TGTGCCAGCTCACCATCTTCCCAAGAGACCCAGTACTTC
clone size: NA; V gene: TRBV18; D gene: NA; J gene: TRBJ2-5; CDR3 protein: CASSPWTAQETQYF; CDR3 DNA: TGTGCCAGCTCACCCTGGACAGCCCAAGAGACCCAGTACTTC
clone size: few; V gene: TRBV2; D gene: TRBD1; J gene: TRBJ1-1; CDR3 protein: CASSERDRGVNTEAFF; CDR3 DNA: TGTGCCAGCAGTGAAAGGGACAGGGGGGTGAACACTGAAGCTTTCTTT
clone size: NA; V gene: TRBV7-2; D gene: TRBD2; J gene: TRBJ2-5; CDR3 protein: CASSLMGRGGETQYF; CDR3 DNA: TGTGCCAGCAGCTTAATGGGGAGGGGAGGAGAGACCCAGTACTTC
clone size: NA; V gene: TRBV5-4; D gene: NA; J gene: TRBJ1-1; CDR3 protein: CASTRGLDTEAFF; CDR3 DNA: TGTGCCAGCACCAGGGGTCTCGACACTGAAGCTTTCTTT